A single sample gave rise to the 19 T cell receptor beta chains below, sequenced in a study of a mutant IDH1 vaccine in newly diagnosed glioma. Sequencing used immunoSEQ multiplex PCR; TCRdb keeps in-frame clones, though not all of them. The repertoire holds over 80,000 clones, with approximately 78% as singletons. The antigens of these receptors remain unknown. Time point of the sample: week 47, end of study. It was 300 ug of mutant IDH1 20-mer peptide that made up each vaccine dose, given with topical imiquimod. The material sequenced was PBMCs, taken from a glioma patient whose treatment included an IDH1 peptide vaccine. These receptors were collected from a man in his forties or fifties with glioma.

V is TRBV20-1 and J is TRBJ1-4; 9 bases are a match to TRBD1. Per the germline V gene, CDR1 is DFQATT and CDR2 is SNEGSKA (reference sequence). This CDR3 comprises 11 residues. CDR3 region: CSTGGDEKLFF. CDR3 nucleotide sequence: TGCAGCACAGGGGGCGACGAAAAACTGTTTTTT.

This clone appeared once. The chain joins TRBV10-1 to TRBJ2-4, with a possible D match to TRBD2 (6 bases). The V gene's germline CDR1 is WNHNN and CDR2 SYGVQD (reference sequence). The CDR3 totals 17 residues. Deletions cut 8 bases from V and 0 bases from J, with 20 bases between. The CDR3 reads CASFLSWGGKAKNIQYF. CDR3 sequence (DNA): TGCGCCAGCTTCCTAAGTTGGGGAGGCAAAGCCAAAAACATTCAGTACTTC.

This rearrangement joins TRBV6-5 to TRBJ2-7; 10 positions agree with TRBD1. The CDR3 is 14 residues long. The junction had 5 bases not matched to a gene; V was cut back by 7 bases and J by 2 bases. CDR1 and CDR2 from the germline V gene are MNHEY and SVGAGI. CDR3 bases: TGTGCCAGCACTGGACAGGGGGACACCTACGAGCAGTACTTC. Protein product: CASTGQGDTYEQYF.

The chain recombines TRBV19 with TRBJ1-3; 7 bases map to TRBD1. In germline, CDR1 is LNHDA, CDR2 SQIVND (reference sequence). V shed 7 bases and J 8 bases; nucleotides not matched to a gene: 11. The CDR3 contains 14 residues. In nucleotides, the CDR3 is TGTGCCAGTATGGACAGGAAGGTCGGTGACACCATATATTTT. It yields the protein CASMDRKVGDTIYF.

The CDR3 here is CASTPTASTDTQYF. For the CDR3, the DNA is TGTGCCAGCACTCCGACAGCTAGCACAGATACGCAGTATTTT. The V and J genes are TRBV5-6 and TRBJ2-3, with D tentatively TRBD1 (5 bases). With 6 bases removed from V and 0 bases from J, the gap between germline ends came to 11 bases. Looked up from germline, CDR1 is SGHDT and CDR2 is YYEEEE. The CDR3 is made up of 14 amino acids. Filled out from reference TRBV5-6 and TRBJ2-3, the complete variable domain reads DAGVTQSPTHLIKTRGQQVTLRCSPKSGHDTVSWYQQALGQGPQFIFQYYEEEERQRGNFPDRFSGHQFPNYSSELNVNALLLGDSALYLCASTPTASTDTQYFGPGTRLTVL.

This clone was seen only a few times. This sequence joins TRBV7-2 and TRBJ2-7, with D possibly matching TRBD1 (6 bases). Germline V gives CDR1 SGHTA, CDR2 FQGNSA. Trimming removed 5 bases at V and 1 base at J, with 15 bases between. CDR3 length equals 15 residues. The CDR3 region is CASSPTGTPSYEQYF. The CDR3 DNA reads TGTGCCAGCAGCCCCACCGGGACACCTTCCTACGAGCAGTACTTC.

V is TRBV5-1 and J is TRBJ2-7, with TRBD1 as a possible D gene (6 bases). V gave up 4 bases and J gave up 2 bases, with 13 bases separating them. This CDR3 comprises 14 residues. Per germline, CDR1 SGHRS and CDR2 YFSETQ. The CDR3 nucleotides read TGCGCCAGCAGCCCCCGAGGGGGTCCCTACGAGCAGTACTTC. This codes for CASSPRGGPYEQYF.

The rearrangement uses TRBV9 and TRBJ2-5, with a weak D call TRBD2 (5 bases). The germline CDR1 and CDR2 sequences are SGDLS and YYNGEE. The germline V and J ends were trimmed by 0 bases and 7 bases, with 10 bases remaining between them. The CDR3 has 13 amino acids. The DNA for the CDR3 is TGTGCCAGCAGCGTAGACTACAGCGGGACCCAGTACTTC. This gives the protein CASSVDYSGTQYF.

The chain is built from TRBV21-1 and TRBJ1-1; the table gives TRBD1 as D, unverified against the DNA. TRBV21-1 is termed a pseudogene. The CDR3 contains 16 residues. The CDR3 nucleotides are TGTGCCAGCAGCAAAAAGGGTCATTACAGGGGCCTCGAAGCTTTCTTT. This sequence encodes CASSKKGHYRGLEAFF.

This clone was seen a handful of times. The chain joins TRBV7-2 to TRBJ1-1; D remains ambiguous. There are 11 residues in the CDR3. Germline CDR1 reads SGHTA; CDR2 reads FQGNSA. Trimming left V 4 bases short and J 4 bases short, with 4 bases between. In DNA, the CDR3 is TGTGCCAGCAGCTATTCCACTGAAGCTTTCTTT. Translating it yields CASSYSTEAFF.

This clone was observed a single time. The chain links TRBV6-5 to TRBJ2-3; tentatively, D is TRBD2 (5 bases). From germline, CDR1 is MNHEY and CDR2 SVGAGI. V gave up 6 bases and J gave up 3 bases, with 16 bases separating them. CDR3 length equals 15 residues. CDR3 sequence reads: CASSHKDWETDTQYF. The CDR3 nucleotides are TGTGCCAGCAGCCACAAAGATTGGGAGACAGATACGCAGTATTTT.

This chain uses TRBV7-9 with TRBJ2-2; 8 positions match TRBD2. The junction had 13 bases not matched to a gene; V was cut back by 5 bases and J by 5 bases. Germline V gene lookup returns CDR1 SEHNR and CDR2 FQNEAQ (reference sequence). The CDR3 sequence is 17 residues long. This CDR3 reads CASSPSRGLGGTGELFF. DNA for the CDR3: TGTGCCAGCAGCCCAAGCCGGGGACTAGGAGGGACCGGGGAGCTGTTTTTT.

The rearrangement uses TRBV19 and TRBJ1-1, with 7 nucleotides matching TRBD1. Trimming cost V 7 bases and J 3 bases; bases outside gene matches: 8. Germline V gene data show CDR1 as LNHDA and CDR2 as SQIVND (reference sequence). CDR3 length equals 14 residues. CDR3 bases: TGTGCCAGTACTCCCAGACAGGGTTACACTGAAGCTTTCTTT. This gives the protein CASTPRQGYTEAFF.

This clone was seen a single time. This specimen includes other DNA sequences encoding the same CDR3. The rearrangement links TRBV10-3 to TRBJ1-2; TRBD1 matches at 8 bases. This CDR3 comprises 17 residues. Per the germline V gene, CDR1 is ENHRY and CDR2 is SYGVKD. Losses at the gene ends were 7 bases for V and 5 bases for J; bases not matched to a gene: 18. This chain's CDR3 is CAITLHTGGDKPYGYTF. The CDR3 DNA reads TGTGCCATCACTTTACACACAGGGGGTGATAAACCGTATGGCTACACCTTC.

The CDR3 nucleotides are TGTGCCAGCAGGTGGACTAGCGGGAGGTACGAGCAGTACTTC. Protein sequence: CASRWTSGRYEQYF. The rearrangement joins TRBV6-6 to TRBJ2-7; 14 positions agree with TRBD2. This CDR3 region has 14 residues. In germline, CDR1 is MNHNY, CDR2 SVGAGI (reference sequence). V lost 6 bases to trimming and J lost 4 bases; unmatched junction nucleotides: 2.

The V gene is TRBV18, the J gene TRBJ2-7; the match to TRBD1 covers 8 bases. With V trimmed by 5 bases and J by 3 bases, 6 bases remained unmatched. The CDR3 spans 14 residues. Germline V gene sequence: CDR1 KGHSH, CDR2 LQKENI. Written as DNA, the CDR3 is TGTGCCAGCTCATTAGACAGGGGTCTCTACGAGCAGTACTTC. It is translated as CASSLDRGLYEQYF. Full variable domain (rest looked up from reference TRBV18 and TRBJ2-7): NAGVMQNPRHLVRRRGQEARLRCSPMKGHSHVYWYRQLPEEGLKFMVYLQKENIIDESGMPKERFSAEFPKEGPSILRIQQVVRGDSAAYFCASSLDRGLYEQYFGPGTRLTVT.

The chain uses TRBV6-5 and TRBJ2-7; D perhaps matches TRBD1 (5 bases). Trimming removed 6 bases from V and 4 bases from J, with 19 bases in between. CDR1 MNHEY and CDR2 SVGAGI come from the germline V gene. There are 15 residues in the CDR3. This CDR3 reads CASRNLTGFRYEQYF. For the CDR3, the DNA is TGTGCCAGCAGAAACCTCACAGGATTTCGGTACGAGCAGTACTTC.

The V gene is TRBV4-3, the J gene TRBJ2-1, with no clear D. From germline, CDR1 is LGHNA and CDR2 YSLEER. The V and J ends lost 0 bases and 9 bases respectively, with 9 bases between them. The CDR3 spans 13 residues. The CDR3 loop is CASSQESWGEQFF. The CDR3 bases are TGCGCCAGCAGCCAAGAGTCCTGGGGTGAGCAGTTCTTC.

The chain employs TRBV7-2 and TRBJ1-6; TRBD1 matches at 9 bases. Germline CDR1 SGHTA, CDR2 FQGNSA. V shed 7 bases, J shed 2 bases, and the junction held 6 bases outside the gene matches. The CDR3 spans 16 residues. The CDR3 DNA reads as TGTGCCAGCACCCCGAGGACAGGGGCCTATAATTCACCCCTCCACTTT. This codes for CASTPRTGAYNSPLHF.